One sample yielded the 3 T cell receptor beta chains listed below, sequenced in a study of identical twins. TCRdb redid the calling of the 5' RACE reads with MiXCR, one entry per CDR3 protein. The table lists about 220,000 distinct CDR3 sequences, roughly 7.5% of them singletons. These same records also appear under a second study, on yellow fever vaccine responses in identical twins.

The sequenced sample was CD8+ T cells sorted from blood. The receptors here all came from a woman aged 18 to 35 in good health.

The chain links TRBV11-1 to TRBJ2-3; 15 bases fit TRBD2. CDR3 length equals 18 residues. With 5 bases clipped from V and 3 bases from J, the junction kept 9 bases outside the gene matches. The germline V gene has CDR1 SGHAT and CDR2 FQDESV (reference sequence). CDR3 residues: CASSRTSGRAEYTDTQYF. CDR3 sequence (DNA): TGTGCCAGCAGCCGGACTAGCGGGAGGGCCGAGTATACAGATACGCAGTATTTT.

This clonotype was observed a few times. V usage is TRBV10-2 and J usage is TRBJ1-4; D gene ambiguous. Germline CDR1 reads WSHSY; CDR2 reads SAAADI. The CDR3 length is 15 residues. The V and J ends lost 0 bases and 6 bases respectively, with 11 bases between them. Here the CDR3 DNA reads TGCGCCAGCAGTGAGTCGCTAGGGCCTCATGAAAAACTGTTTTTT. The encoded protein is CASSESLGPHEKLFF.

In its sample, this clonotype was seen many times. CDR3 loop: CASSPDRGQGNTIYF. DNA of the CDR3: TGCGCCAGCAGCCCGGACAGGGGGCAAGGAAACACCATATATTTT. This rearrangement joins TRBV5-1 to TRBJ1-3, with TRBD1 identical over 11 bases. V shed 4 bases and J 4 bases; nucleotides not matched to a gene: 4. The CDR3 sequence is 15 residues long. Germline V lookup: CDR1 SGHRS, CDR2 YFSETQ.